These 3 T cell receptor beta chains originate from one sample sequenced in a study of cytomegalovirus exposure and HLA in healthy donors (TCRdb year 2017). To prepare the library, the immunoSEQ multiplex PCR assay was applied. A mixture of 60 forward primers for TCR Vbeta segments and 13 reverse primers for TCR Jbeta segments was used in the multiplex PCR. TCRdb limited this immuneACCESS table to in-frame rearrangements with V and J called. A share of clones is missing; checked studies link under half to unresolved V genes, and the rest is unexplained. The sample's own table lists some 75,000 clones. 6.5% to 8.5% of the sample is in the top ten clones. The specimen was PBMCs. All receptors come from a female donor in good health and CMV-seropositive.

The chain employs TRBV18 and TRBJ2-5, with D hard to call. This CDR3 comprises 13 residues. V was pared by 5 bases and J by 2 bases, with 9 bases between. Germline V gives CDR1 KGHSH, CDR2 LQKENI. The CDR3 DNA reads as TGTGCCAGCTCAGTCCTTCGTCAAGAGACCCAGTACTTC. Residues: CASSVLRQETQYF.

The chain uses TRBV11-2 and TRBJ2-7, with a tentative D call TRBD2 (6 bases). CDR3 length equals 13 residues. Germline CDR1 is SGHAT and CDR2 is FQNNGV. V lost 4 bases and J lost 7, with 14 bases in between. The CDR3 DNA follows: TGTGCCAGCAGCTCGTGGGTGGAGGGGGAGCAGTACTTC. Its translation is CASSSWVEGEQYF.

V and J are TRBV28 and TRBJ1-5, with TRBD1 as a possible D gene (5 bases). Looked up from germline, CDR1 is MDHEN and CDR2 is SYDVKM. CDR3 size: 16 residues. Deletions cut 5 bases from V and 3 bases from J, with 17 bases between. The DNA of the CDR3 is TGTGCCAGCAGTCCAGCCAGGGTTCCGTTCAATCAGCCCCAGCATTTT. This codes for CASSPARVPFNQPQHF.